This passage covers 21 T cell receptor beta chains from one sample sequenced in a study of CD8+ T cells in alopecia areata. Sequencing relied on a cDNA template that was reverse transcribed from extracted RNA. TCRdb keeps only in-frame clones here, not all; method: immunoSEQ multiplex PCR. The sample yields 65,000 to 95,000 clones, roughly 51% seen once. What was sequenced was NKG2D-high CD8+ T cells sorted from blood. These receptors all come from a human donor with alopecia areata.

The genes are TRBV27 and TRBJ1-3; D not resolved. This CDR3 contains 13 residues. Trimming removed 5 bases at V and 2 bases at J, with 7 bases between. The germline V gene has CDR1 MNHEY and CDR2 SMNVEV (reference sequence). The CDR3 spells CASSDDPGNTIYF. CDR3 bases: TGTGCCAGCAGTGACGACCCTGGAAACACCATATATTTT.

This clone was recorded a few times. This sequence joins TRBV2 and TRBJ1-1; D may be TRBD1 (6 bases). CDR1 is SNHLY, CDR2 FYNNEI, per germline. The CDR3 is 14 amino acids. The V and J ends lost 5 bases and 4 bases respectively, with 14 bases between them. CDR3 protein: CASSPQGAGTEAFF. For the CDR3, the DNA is TGTGCCAGCAGTCCACAGGGAGCTGGCACTGAAGCTTTCTTT.

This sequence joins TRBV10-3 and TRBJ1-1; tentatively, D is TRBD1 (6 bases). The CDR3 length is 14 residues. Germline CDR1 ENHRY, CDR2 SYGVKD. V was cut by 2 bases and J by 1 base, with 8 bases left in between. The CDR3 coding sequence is TGTGCCATCAGTGAGGGGGGGCCGAACACTGAAGCTTTCTTT. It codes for CAISEGGPNTEAFF.

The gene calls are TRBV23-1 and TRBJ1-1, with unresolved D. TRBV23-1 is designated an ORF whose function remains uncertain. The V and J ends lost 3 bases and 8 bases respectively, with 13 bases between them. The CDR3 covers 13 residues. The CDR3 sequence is CASSQSSSREAFF. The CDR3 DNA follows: TGCGCCAGCAGTCAGTCCTCGAGTAGAGAAGCTTTCTTT.

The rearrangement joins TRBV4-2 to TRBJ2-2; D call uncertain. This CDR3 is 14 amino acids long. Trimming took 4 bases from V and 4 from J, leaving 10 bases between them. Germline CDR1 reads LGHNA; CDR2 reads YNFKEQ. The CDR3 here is CASSPAWPTGELFF. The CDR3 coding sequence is TGTGCCAGCAGCCCTGCCTGGCCCACCGGGGAGCTGTTTTTT.

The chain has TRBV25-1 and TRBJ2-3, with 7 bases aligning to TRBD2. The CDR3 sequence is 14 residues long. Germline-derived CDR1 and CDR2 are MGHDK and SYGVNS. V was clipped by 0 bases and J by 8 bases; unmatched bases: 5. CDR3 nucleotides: TGTGCCAGCAGTGAATATCTAGGGAGGGGTACGCAGTATTTT. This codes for CASSEYLGRGTQYF.

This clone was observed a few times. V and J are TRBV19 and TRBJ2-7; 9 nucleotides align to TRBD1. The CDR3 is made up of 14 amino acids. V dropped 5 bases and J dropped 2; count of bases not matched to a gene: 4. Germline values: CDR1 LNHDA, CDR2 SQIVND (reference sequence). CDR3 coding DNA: TGTGCCAGTAGTGCCGGGACAGGGCCCTACGAGCAGTACTTC. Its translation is CASSAGTGPYEQYF.

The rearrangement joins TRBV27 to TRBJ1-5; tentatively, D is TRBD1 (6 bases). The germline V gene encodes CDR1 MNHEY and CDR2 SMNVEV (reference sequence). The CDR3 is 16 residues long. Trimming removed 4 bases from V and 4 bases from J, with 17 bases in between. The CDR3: CASSSTGPKLNQPQHF. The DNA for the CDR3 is TGTGCCAGCAGTTCAACAGGGCCGAAATTGAATCAGCCCCAGCATTTT.

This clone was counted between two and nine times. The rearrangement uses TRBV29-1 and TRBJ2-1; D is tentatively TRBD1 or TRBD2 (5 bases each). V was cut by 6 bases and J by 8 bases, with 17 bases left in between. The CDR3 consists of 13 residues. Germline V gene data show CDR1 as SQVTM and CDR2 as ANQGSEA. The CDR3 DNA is TGCAGCGTCCCCGGGACCAACGGGTATGAGCAGTTCTTC. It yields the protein CSVPGTNGYEQFF.

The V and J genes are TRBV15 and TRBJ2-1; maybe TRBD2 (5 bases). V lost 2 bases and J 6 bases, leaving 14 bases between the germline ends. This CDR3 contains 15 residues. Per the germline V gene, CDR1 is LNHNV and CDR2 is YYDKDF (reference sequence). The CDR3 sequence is CATSRTGEKGNEQFF. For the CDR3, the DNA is TGTGCCACCAGCAGAACTGGGGAGAAGGGCAATGAGCAGTTCTTC.

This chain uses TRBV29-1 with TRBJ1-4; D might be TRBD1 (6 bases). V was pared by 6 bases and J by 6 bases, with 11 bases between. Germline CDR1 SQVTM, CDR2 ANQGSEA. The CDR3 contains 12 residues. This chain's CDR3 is CSVAGEDEKLFF. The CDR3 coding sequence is TGCAGCGTGGCAGGGGAAGATGAAAAACTGTTTTTT.

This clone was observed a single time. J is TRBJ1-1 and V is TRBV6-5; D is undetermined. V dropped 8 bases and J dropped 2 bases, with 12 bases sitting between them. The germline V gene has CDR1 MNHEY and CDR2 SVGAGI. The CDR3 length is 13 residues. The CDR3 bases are TGTGCCAGCCAAGGGCTTCTTAACACTGAAGCTTTCTTT. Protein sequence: CASQGLLNTEAFF.

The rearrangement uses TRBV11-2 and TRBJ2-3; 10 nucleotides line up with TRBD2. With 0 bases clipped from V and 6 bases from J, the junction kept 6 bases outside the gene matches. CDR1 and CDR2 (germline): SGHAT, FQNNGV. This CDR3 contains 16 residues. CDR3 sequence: CASSLDPSGGSDTQYF. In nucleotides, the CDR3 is TGTGCCAGCAGCTTAGACCCTAGCGGGGGATCCGATACGCAGTATTTT.

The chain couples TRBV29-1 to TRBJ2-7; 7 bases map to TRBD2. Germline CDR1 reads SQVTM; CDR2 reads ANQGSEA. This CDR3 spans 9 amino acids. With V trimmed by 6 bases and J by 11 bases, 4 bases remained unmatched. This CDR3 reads CSVGLPEYF. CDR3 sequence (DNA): TGCAGCGTGGGACTACCCGAGTACTTC.

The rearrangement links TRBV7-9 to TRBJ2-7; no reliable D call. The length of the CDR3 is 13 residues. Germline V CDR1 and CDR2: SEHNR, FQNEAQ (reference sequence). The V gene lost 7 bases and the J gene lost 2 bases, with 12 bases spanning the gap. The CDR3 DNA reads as TGTGCCAGCACCCACGACACGGCCTACGAGCAGTACTTC. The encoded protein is CASTHDTAYEQYF.

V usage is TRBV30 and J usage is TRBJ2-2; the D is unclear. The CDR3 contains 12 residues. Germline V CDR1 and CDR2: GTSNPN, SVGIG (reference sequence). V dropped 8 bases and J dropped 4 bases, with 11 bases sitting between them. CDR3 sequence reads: CAGPGSTGELFF. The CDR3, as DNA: TGTGCCGGACCGGGCAGCACCGGGGAGCTGTTTTTT. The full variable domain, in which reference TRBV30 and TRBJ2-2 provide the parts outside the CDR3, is SQTIHQWPATLVQPVGSPLSLECTVEGTSNPNLYWYRQAAGRGLQLLFYSVGIGQISSEVPQNLSASRPQDRQFILSSKKLLLSDSGFYLCAGPGSTGELFFGEGSRLTVL.

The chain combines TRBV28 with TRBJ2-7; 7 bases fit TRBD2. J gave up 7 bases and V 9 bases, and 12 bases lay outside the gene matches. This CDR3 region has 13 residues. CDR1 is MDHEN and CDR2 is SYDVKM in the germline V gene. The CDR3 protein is CASSTGTMLEQYF. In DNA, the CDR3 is TGTGCCAGTAGTACCGGGACTATGTTGGAGCAGTACTTC.

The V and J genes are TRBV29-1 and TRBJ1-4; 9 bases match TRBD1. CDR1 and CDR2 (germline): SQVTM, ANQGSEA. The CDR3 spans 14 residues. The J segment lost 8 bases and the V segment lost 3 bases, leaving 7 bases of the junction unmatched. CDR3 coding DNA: TGCAGCGTTGACCTGGACAGGGGAGAGGAAAAACTGTTTTTT. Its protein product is CSVDLDRGEEKLFF.

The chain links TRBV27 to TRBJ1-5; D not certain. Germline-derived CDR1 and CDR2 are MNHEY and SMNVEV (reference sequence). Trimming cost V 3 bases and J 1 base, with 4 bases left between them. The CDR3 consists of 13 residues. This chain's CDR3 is CASSFASNQPQHF. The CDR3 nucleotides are TGTGCCAGCAGTTTTGCCAGCAATCAGCCCCAGCATTTT.

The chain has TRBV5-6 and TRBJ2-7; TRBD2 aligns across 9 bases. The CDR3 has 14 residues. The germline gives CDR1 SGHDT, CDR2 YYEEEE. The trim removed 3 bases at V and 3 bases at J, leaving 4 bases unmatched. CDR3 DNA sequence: TGTGCCAGCAGCTCGAGCGGGAGGCTCTACGAGCAGTACTTC. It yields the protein CASSSSGRLYEQYF.

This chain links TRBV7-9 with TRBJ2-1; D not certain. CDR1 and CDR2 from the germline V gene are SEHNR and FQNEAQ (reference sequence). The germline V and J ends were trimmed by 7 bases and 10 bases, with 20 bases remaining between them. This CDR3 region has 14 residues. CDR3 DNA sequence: TGTGCCAGCACCCCCTGGGCTGCTGGGGAAGAGCAGTTCTTC. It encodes CASTPWAAGEEQFF. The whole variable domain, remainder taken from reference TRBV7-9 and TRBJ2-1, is DTGVSQNPRHKITKRGQNVTFRCDPISEHNRLYWYRQTLGQGPEFLTYFQNEAQLEKSRLLSDRFSAERPKGSFSTLEIQRTEQGDSAMYLCASTPWAAGEEQFFGPGTRLTVL.